A single sample is the source of the 16 T cell receptor beta chains below, sequenced in a study of CD8+CD57+ T cells in acquired aplastic anemia. CDR3 and TCR beta VDJ profiling relied on genomic DNA as the template. MiXCR was run by TCRdb on the reads, yielding one entry per CDR3 protein. The table has roughly 160,000 distinct CDR3 sequences, about three fifths seen once. Sequencing was carried out using sorted CD4+, CD8+, or CD8+CD57+ T cells (not recorded which) from PBMCs. The receptors stem from a human donor in good health.

The rearrangement links TRBV5-1 to TRBJ2-3; TRBD1 agrees at 11 bases. With 10 bases clipped from V and 1 base from J, the junction kept 2 bases outside the gene matches. The germline V gene encodes CDR1 SGHRS and CDR2 YFSETQ. This CDR3 contains 13 residues. The CDR3 region has the DNA TGCGCCTGGACAGGGGGCCGCACAGATACGCAGTATTTT. Protein: CAWTGGRTDTQYF. The complete variable domain, with remaining parts taken from reference TRBV5-1 and TRBJ2-3, reads KAGVTQTPRYLIKTRGQQVTLSCSPISGHRSVSWYQQTPGQGLQFLFEYFSETQRNKGNFPGRFSGRQFSNSRSEMNVSTLELGDSALYLCAWTGGRTDTQYFGPGTRLTVL.

This chain links TRBV19 with TRBJ1-1; unclear D gene. Germline V CDR1 and CDR2: LNHDA, SQIVND (reference sequence). Trimming pared 3 bases from V and 0 bases from J, leaving 5 bases between. CDR3 length: 13 amino acids. CDR3 sequence reads: CASSMSLNTEAFF. CDR3 bases: TGTGCCAGTAGTATGTCGCTGAACACTGAAGCTTTCTTT.

The chain is built from TRBV5-8 and TRBJ2-1; 8 bases are a match to TRBD2. The CDR3 runs 16 residues. The V gene end was trimmed by 7 bases and the J gene end by 0 bases; junction bases not matched to a gene: 9. From germline, CDR1 is SGHTS and CDR2 YDEGEE. The CDR3 nucleotides read TGTGCCAGCGGTCTCGGCGGGAGGAGCTCCTACAATGAGCAGTTCTTC. It is translated as CASGLGGRSSYNEQFF.

J is TRBJ2-7 and V is TRBV5-5; 11 bases line up with TRBD2. The CDR3 totals 15 residues. J gave up 3 bases and V 3 bases, and 5 bases lay outside the gene matches. Germline V gene sequence: CDR1 SGHKS, CDR2 YYEKEE (reference sequence). The CDR3 region is CASSWGLADLYEQYF. The DNA for the CDR3 is TGTGCCAGCAGCTGGGGACTAGCGGACCTCTACGAGCAGTACTTC.

This chain connects TRBV7-2 to TRBJ2-7; tentatively, D is TRBD1 (5 bases). There are 14 residues in the CDR3. Germline V gives CDR1 SGHTA, CDR2 FQGNSA. The germline V and J ends were trimmed by 5 bases and 4 bases, with 15 bases remaining between them. The CDR3 coding sequence is TGTGCCAGCAGCGATAGGGGTACGGCGTACGAGCAGTACTTC. This translates into CASSDRGTAYEQYF.

The chain combines TRBV20-1 with TRBJ2-7; D possibly corresponds to TRBD1 (6 bases). There are 13 residues in the CDR3. From germline, CDR1 is DFQATT and CDR2 SNEGSKA (reference sequence). DNA of the CDR3: TGCAGCGCGAAGACAGGCCCTTCCTACGAGCAGTACTTC. Its protein product is CSAKTGPSYEQYF.

This chain connects TRBV7-8 to TRBJ1-2; no definite D call. CDR3 size: 15 residues. Germline V gene sequence: CDR1 SGHVS, CDR2 FQNEAQ. The V and J ends lost 0 bases and 7 bases respectively, with 15 bases between them. CDR3 in DNA: TGTGCCAGCAGCTTAGCGGTGGACGGACTGGCTGGCTACACCTTC. Amino acid sequence: CASSLAVDGLAGYTF.

The chain combines TRBV2 with TRBJ2-7; possibly TRBD1 for D (6 bases). Germline-derived CDR1 and CDR2 are SNHLY and FYNNEI. The V gene lost 3 bases and the J gene lost 6 bases, with 9 bases spanning the gap. This CDR3 is 12 amino acids long. The CDR3 sequence: CASSETGSEQYF. The CDR3 nucleotides read TGTGCCAGCAGTGAGACAGGATCCGAGCAGTACTTC. Complete variable domain (other parts from reference TRBV2 and TRBJ2-7): EPEVTQTPSHQVTQMGQEVILRCVPISNHLYFYWYRQILGQKVEFLVSFYNNEISEKSEIFDDQFSVERPDGSNFTLKIRSTKLEDSAMYFCASSETGSEQYFGPGTRLTVT.

This chain connects TRBV19 to TRBJ1-1, with a tentative D call TRBD1 (5 bases). Germline CDR1 reads LNHDA; CDR2 reads SQIVND (reference sequence). The V end was cut by 9 bases, the J end by 0 bases, with 11 bases between. The CDR3 runs to 13 residues. DNA for the CDR3: TGTGCCAGCTCGGGGGACCTGAACACTGAAGCTTTCTTT. Translation gives CASSGDLNTEAFF.

The rearrangement uses TRBV7-9 and TRBJ1-1; no definite D call. Trimming removed 5 bases at V and 1 base at J, with 8 bases between. CDR3 length equals 13 residues. In germline, CDR1 is SEHNR, CDR2 FQNEAQ (reference sequence). The CDR3: CASSQEGNTEAFF. CDR3 DNA sequence: TGTGCCAGCAGCCAGGAGGGGAACACTGAAGCTTTCTTT.

Note on this clonotype: The junction differs from germline at one of its ends, possibly a read error. The genes are TRBV5-1 and TRBJ2-7; TRBD2 agrees at 8 bases. The germline V gene encodes CDR1 SGHRS and CDR2 YFSETQ. This CDR3 region has 14 residues. The CDR3 DNA sequence: TGTGCCAGCAAGTTTACTAGCGGATCCTACGAGCAGTACTTC. It specifies CASKFTSGSYEQYF.

V gene TRBV10-3 combines with J gene TRBJ2-7; 9 nucleotides line up with TRBD1. This CDR3 spans 15 amino acids. Germline-derived CDR1 and CDR2 are ENHRY and SYGVKD. Losses at the gene ends were 2 bases for V and 4 bases for J; bases not matched to a gene: 6. The CDR3 loop is CAISEPGTGMYEQYF. The DNA for the CDR3 is TGTGCCATCAGTGAGCCAGGGACAGGGATGTACGAGCAGTACTTC.

The chain has TRBV20-1 and TRBJ1-5, with 7 nucleotides matching TRBD1. Germline CDR1 and CDR2: DFQATT and SNEGSKA (reference sequence). The CDR3 consists of 15 residues. V shed 3 bases, J shed 2 bases, and the junction held 7 bases outside the gene matches. The CDR3 region has the DNA TGCAGTGCTAGCCAGACAGGGCTGGGCAATCAGCCCCAGCATTTT. Translated, it gives CSASQTGLGNQPQHF.

This clonotype appeared many times. The rearrangement joins TRBV19 to TRBJ2-5; tentative D call: TRBD1 (6 bases). Germline assignment: CDR1 LNHDA and CDR2 SQIVND (reference sequence). Trimming stripped 1 base from V and 2 bases from J, with 11 bases between. This CDR3 has 15 residues. DNA for the CDR3: TGTGCCAGTAGTATAGGGACAGCCATACAAGAGACCCAGTACTTC. It is translated as CASSIGTAIQETQYF.

The chain combines TRBV7-3 with TRBJ2-6; tentatively, D is TRBD2 (5 bases). The CDR3 covers 13 residues. The germline CDR1 and CDR2 sequences are SGHTA and FQGTGA. Trimming removed 5 bases at V and 7 bases at J, with 9 bases between. The CDR3 sequence is CASSAPSANVLTF. In DNA form, the CDR3 reads TGTGCCAGCAGCGCCCCTAGCGCCAACGTCCTGACTTTC.

This chain uses TRBV14 with TRBJ2-5; D is perhaps TRBD1 (5 bases). The V and J ends lost 8 bases and 4 bases respectively, with 11 bases between them. The CDR3 is 12 amino acids. Germline loops: CDR1 SGHDN, CDR2 FVKESK. This CDR3 reads CASSRVIETQYF. The CDR3, as DNA: TGTGCCAGCTCCAGGGTAATAGAGACCCAGTACTTC. The complete variable domain, with remaining parts taken from reference TRBV14 and TRBJ2-5, reads EAGVTQFPSHSVIEKGQTVTLRCDPISGHDNLYWYRRVMGKEIKFLLHFVKESKQDESGMPNNRFLAERTGGTYSTLKVQPAELEDSGVYFCASSRVIETQYFGPGTRLLVL.